The 15 T cell receptor beta chains in this list originate from one sample, sequenced in a study of Graves' ophthalmopathy and Graves' hyperthyroidism. For repertoire sequencing, the TCR beta CDR3 regions were amplified from RNA transcripts. HTBI-primed first-round RT-PCR preceded second-round multiplex PCR. TCRdb reanalysed the multiplex PCR reads using MiXCR and keeps one entry per CDR3 protein. Here the sample spans about 240,000 distinct CDR3 sequences, around 45% being singletons. Source material: peripheral blood. These receptor sequences come from an adult man with Graves' ophthalmopathy.

This rearrangement joins TRBV12-3 or TRBV12-4 to TRBJ2-7; D is unresolved. This CDR3 comprises 12 residues. V lost 6 bases, J lost 1 base, and 7 bases lay in between. This CDR3 reads CASRAESYEQYF. The CDR3 region has the DNA TGTGCCAGCAGAGCAGAATCCTACGAGCAGTACTTC.

This clonotype has a handful of counts. The V call is TRBV13, the J call TRBJ1-2, with 10 positions matching TRBD1. Germline loops: CDR1 PRHDT, CDR2 FYEKMQ (reference sequence). The length of the CDR3 is 15 residues. After removal of 5 bases from V and 2 bases from J, the junction contained 5 bases not matched to a gene. Written as DNA, the CDR3 is TGTGCCAGCAGCAGGGACAGGGGAGGGAACTATGGCTACACCTTC. It is translated as CASSRDRGGNYGYTF.

The chain uses TRBV20-1 and TRBJ1-2, with D possibly being TRBD1 (6 bases). This CDR3 contains 13 residues. Germline CDR1 reads DFQATT; CDR2 reads SNEGSKA (reference sequence). Between the trimmed V and J ends, which lost 5 bases and 2 bases, there was a span of 12 bases. CDR3 sequence: CSAPSDRNYGYTF. For the CDR3, the DNA is TGCAGTGCTCCCTCGGACAGAAACTATGGCTACACCTTC.

As for this clonotype: This may be a read error: a much more frequent sequence differs by one nucleotide. The chain uses TRBV15 and TRBJ1-2, with D tentatively TRBD1 (6 bases). The CDR3 runs 12 residues. The germline CDR1 and CDR2 sequences are LNHNV and YYDKDF (reference sequence). CDR3 nucleotides: TGTGCCACCGGCAGAGACAGGCTTGGCTACACCTTC. This codes for CATGRDRLGYTF. Full variable domain (outside the CDR3, taken from reference TRBV15 and TRBJ1-2): DAMVIQNPRYQVTQFGKPVTLSCSQTLNHNVMYWYQQKSSQAPKLLFHYYDKDFNNEADTPDNFQSRRPNTSFCFLDIRSPGLGDTAMYLCATGRDRLGYTFGSGTRLTVV.

The V gene is TRBV20-1, the J gene TRBJ1-1, with a tentative D call TRBD1 (5 bases). Germline V lookup: CDR1 DFQATT, CDR2 SNEGSKA (reference sequence). The V gene lost 3 bases and the J gene lost 4 bases, with 9 bases spanning the gap. There are 12 residues in the CDR3. The CDR3 is CSASNRPTEAFF. The CDR3 bases are TGCAGTGCTAGTAACAGGCCCACTGAAGCTTTCTTT.

This clonotype was observed a handful of times. The chain recombines TRBV11-2 with TRBJ1-2; 7 bases fit TRBD1. The CDR3 sequence is 14 residues long. The germline gives CDR1 SGHAT, CDR2 FQNNGV. V lost 5 bases to trimming and J lost 2 bases; unmatched junction nucleotides: 5. The CDR3, as DNA: TGTGCCAGCAGCACACCGGGACAGAACTATGGCTACACCTTC. This gives the protein CASSTPGQNYGYTF.

The table lists this clonotype with a few counts. One end of the junction is discordant with germline, which a read error may explain. The rearrangement uses TRBV7-7 and TRBJ2-7; TRBD2 matches at 15 bases. CDR1 and CDR2 (germline): SSHAT, FNYEAQ (reference sequence). CDR3 length: 16 residues. The CDR3 coding sequence is TGTGCTAGCAGCCCCGGACTAGCGGGGGGGCCCTACGAGCAGTACTTC. Translating gives CASSPGLAGGPYEQYF.

V gene TRBV7-2 combines with J gene TRBJ2-5; 14 bases are shared with TRBD2. V shed 1 base, J shed 5 bases, and the junction held 9 bases outside the gene matches. The germline V gene has CDR1 SGHTA and CDR2 FQGNSA. The CDR3 runs 18 residues. The CDR3 DNA reads as TGTGCCAGCAGCTTAGTTGGGACTAGCGGGGGCCGGCGCGAGACCCAGTACTTC. It codes for CASSLVGTSGGRRETQYF.

This clonotype occurred once. V usage is TRBV4-1 and J usage is TRBJ1-5, with 9 positions matching TRBD1. Trimming removed 1 base from V and 2 bases from J; junction bases left unmatched: 3. The CDR3 consists of 16 residues. Germline-derived CDR1 and CDR2 are MGHRA and YSYEKL. The DNA of the CDR3 is TGCGCCAGCAGCCAAGGACAGGGGGGGGGCAATCAGCCCCAGCATTTT. It is translated as CASSQGQGGGNQPQHF.

The V gene is TRBV29-1, the J gene TRBJ2-7, with D unclear. The V gene lost 1 base and the J gene lost 3 bases, with 4 bases spanning the gap. Germline V lookup: CDR1 SQVTM, CDR2 ANQGSEA. The CDR3 extends over 11 amino acids. CDR3 protein: CSVEGSYEQYF. In DNA form, the CDR3 reads TGCAGCGTTGAAGGGAGCTACGAGCAGTACTTC.

This clonotype was picked up one time. V gene TRBV6-4 combines with J gene TRBJ2-2; D not resolved. The CDR3 is 17 amino acids. Per germline, CDR1 MRHNA and CDR2 SNTAGT. Trimming removed 3 bases at V and 0 bases at J, with 14 bases between. CDR3 in DNA: TGTGCCAGCAGTGAAGTCGGGCGCAGGCCGAACACCGGGGAGCTGTTTTTT. It specifies CASSEVGRRPNTGELFF.

There are a few counts of this clonotype. The chain carries TRBV7-3 and TRBJ2-2; no reliable D call. Per the germline V gene, CDR1 is SGHTA and CDR2 is FQGTGA. Deletions cut 3 bases from V and 4 bases from J, with 15 bases between. CDR3 length equals 16 residues. The CDR3 DNA is TGTGCCAGCAGCTTCGCCGGGTCCTTCGGCACCGGGGAGCTGTTTTTT. It translates to CASSFAGSFGTGELFF. Full variable domain (missing parts from reference TRBV7-3 and TRBJ2-2): GAGVSQTPSNKVTEKGKYVELRCDPISGHTALYWYRQSLGQGPEFLIYFQGTGAADDSGLPNDRFFAVRPEGSVSTLKIQRTERGDSAVYLCASSFAGSFGTGELFFGEGSRLTVL.

The rearrangement uses TRBV20-1 and TRBJ2-7, with D possibly called TRBD1 or TRBD2 (5 bases each). V was cut by 1 base and J by 4 bases, with 11 bases left in between. Germline CDR1 DFQATT, CDR2 SNEGSKA (reference sequence). The CDR3 is 13 amino acids. The DNA for the CDR3 is TGCAGTGCTAGAGCCCAGGGAGCGTACGAGCAGTACTTC. Amino acid sequence: CSARAQGAYEQYF.

The CDR3 spells CASRLVRGGDYEQYF. CDR3 in DNA: TGTGCCAGCCGCTTGGTGAGGGGGGGGGACTACGAGCAGTACTTC. The chain carries TRBV6-5 and TRBJ2-7; a weak D match, TRBD2 (7 bases). The CDR3 contains 15 residues. Per the germline V gene, CDR1 is MNHEY and CDR2 is SVGAGI. V was shortened by 8 bases and J by 3 bases, with 20 bases between the two germline ends.

The V gene is TRBV12-3 or TRBV12-4, the J gene TRBJ1-4; D unresolved. This CDR3 is built from 14 residues. Trimming removed 6 bases from V and 7 bases from J, with 15 bases in between. The CDR3 here is CASSQTREGEKLFF. The CDR3, as DNA: TGTGCCAGCAGCCAGACCCGAGAGGGTGAAAAACTGTTTTTT.